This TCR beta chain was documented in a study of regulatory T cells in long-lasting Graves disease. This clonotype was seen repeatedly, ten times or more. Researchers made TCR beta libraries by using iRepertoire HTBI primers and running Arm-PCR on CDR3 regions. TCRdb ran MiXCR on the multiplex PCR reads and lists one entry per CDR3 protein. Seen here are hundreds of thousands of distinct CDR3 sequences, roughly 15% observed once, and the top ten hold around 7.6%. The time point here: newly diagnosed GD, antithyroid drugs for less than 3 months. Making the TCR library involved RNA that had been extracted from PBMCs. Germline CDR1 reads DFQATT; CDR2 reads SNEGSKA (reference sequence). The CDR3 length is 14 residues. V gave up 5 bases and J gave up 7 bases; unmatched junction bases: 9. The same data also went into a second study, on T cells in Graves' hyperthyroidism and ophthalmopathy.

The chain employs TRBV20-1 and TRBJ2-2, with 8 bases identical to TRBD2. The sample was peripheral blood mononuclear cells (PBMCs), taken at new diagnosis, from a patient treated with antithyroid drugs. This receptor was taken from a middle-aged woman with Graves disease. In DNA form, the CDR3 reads TGCAGTGCTTTCAGCGGGAGAACCGGCGGGGAGCTGTTTTTT. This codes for CSAFSGRTGGELFF.